This T cell receptor beta chain was sequenced during a study of blood T cell repertoires in COVID-19. Ages ranged from about 18 to 89 years, with residence in about two dozen US areas. Study processing details: Amplification of reference gene primers was used by the study to estimate nucleated cell counts. The repertoire was sequenced with immunoSEQ multiplex PCR; TCRdb's copy has only in-frame clones and lacks some. That table supplies the V and J calls and clone size; D and trimming were determined from the DNA. The data contain 150,000 or so clones, 85% to 90% of them singletons. The V gene lost 2 bases and the J gene lost 0 bases, with 9 bases spanning the gap. The CDR3 is 15 amino acids. Germline V gene lookup returns CDR1 MNHEY and CDR2 SVGEGT.

Sequenced material: PBMCs or T cells enriched from blood (not recorded which). The chain is built from TRBV6-2 or TRBV6-3 and TRBJ2-3; D is uncertain. This receptor was obtained from a woman aged 45-65 years who had recovered from COVID-19. Written as DNA, the CDR3 is TGTGCCAGCAGTTACAGATACGGGAGCACAGATACGCAGTATTTT. This gives the protein CASSYRYGSTDTQYF.